This T cell receptor beta chain was identified in a study of blood T cell repertoires in COVID-19 (dated by TCRdb to 2018 to 2020). Broadly, across the study: Collaborator samples came from the United States, Italy and Spain and covered acute and convalescent phases of COVID-19. The dataset comprised deeply sampled blood TCRbeta repertoires from subjects exposed to, actively infected with, or recovered from COVID-19. Sample metadata almost always included a de-identified subject ID, COVID-19 status, age in years and sex. The prospective study material was composed of cDNA or gDNA derived from T cells, B-cell-depleted T cells, or PBMCs. The repertoires were made available in a free public database intended to serve as a resource for research on the immune response to SARS-CoV-2. HLA class I and class II types, where available, came from metadata supplied by the sample provider rather than from assay-based typing. Samples came from the ongoing ImmuneRACE study (first 160 participants) plus 1,254 subjects from 6 global collaborators.

About this clone: This clone's antigen is unknown. Base qualities were left out, and no much larger clone turns up one base away.

CDR1 and CDR2 are read off the germline V gene (reference sequence) as LGHDT and YNNKEL. The CDR3 covers 16 residues, taking in both the cysteine and the phenylalanine. Only the CDR3 region is kept as DNA, spanning 48 bases read in frame from base 1. The V end gives up 6 bases and the J end 2 bases, leaving 7 bases in the junction not matched to a gene. Collaborating institutions collected whole blood in K2EDTA tubes following their own protocols. For TCRbeta analysis, collaborator samples were shipped as frozen whole blood, as isolated PBMCs, or as DNA extracted from either sample type. TCRbeta CDR3 regions were amplified from genomic DNA by means of the immunoSEQ Assay, a bias-controlled multiplex PCR. As for the authors' bioinformatics: The number of nucleated cells in each sample was estimated by amplification of reference gene primers within the assay. To quantify the absolute abundance of each unique TCRbeta CDR3 rearrangement, sequence reads were collapsed and filtered. For each sample, productive Simpson clonality was calculated as the square root of Simpson's diversity index across productive rearrangements. TCRdb's version of the immuneACCESS table is confined to in-frame rearrangements and falls short of the full clone set. An unresolved V gene accounts for under half of the shortfall where checked; the remainder is of unknown origin. The V and J calls and clone size are taken from that table; D and trimming were inferred from the DNA. This sample has 120,000 or so clones in its table, and around 63% of those were observed once. 2% to 2.5% of the sample belongs to the ten largest clones.

Summary of the overall study and its limitations: Clinical and demographic metadata were provided uncurated, with the amount varying by source and participant.

The chain links TRBV3-1 (or the pseudogene TRBV3-2) with TRBJ2-3, with 11 bases in between that match TRBD2. The sequenced sample was peripheral blood. This clonotype was obtained from a woman aged 70-85 years with acute or convalescent COVID-19. The CDR3 loop reads CASSRTSGGVTDTQYF. The DNA sequence is TGTGCCAGCAGTAGAACTAGCGGGGGCGTCACAGATACGCAGTATTTT.